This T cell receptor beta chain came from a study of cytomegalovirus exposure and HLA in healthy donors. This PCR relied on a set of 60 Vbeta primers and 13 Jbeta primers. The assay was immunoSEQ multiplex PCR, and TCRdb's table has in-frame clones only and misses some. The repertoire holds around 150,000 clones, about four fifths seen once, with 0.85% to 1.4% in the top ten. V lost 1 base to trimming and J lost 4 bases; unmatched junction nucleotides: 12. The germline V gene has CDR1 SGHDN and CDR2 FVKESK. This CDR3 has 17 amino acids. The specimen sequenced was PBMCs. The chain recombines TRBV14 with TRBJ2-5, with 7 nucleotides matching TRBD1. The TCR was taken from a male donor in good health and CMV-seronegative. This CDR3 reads CASSQGYQGVFGETQYF. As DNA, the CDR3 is TGTGCCAGCAGCCAAGGATATCAGGGGGTCTTCGGAGAGACCCAGTACTTC.